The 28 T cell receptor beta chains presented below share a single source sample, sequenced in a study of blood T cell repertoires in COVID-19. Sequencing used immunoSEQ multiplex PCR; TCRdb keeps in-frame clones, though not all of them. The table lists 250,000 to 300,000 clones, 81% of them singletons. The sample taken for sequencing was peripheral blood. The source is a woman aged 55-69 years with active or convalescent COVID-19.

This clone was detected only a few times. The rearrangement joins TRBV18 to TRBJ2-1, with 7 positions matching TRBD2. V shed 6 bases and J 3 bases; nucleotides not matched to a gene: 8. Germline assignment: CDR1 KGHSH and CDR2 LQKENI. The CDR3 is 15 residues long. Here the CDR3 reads CASSQAGNYYNEQFF. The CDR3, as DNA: TGTGCCAGCTCCCAAGCGGGGAATTACTACAATGAGCAGTTCTTC. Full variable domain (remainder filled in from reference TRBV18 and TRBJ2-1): NAGVMQNPRHLVRRRGQEARLRCSPMKGHSHVYWYRQLPEEGLKFMVYLQKENIIDESGMPKERFSAEFPKEGPSILRIQQVVRGDSAAYFCASSQAGNYYNEQFFGPGTRLTVL.

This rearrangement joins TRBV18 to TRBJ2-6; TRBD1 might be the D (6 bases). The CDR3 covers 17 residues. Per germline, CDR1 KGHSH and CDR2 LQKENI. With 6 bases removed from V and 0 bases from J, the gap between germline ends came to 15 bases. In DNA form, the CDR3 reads TGTGCCAGCTCGGTCGGGACACCGCTCTCTGGGGCCAACGTCCTGACTTTC. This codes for CASSVGTPLSGANVLTF.

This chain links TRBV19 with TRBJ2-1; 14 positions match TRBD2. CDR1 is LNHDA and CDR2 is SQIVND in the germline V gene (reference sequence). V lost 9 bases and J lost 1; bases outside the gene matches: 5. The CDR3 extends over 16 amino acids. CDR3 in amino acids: CASRLAGGVSYNEQFF. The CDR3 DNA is TGTGCCAGCCGACTAGCGGGGGGGGTTTCCTACAATGAGCAGTTCTTC.

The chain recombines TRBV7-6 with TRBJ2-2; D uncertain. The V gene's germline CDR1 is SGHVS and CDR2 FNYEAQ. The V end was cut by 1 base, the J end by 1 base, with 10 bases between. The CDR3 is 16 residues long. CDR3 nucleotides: TGTGCCAGCAGCTTAGGTAGATATGGGAACACCGGGGAGCTGTTTTTT. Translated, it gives CASSLGRYGNTGELFF.

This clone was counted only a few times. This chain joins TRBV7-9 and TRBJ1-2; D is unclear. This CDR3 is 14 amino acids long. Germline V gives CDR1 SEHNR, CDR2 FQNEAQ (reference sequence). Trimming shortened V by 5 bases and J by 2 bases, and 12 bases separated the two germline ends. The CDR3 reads CASSPPGLNYGYTF. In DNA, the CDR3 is TGTGCCAGCAGCCCGCCGGGGTTGAACTATGGCTACACCTTC.

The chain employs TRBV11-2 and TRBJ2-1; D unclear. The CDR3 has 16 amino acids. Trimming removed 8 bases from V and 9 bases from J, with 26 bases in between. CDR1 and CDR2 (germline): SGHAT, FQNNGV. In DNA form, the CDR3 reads TGTGCCAGCGCAACCTATAACCGGGTCGAGGAAGGTGAGCAGTTCTTC. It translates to CASATYNRVEEGEQFF.

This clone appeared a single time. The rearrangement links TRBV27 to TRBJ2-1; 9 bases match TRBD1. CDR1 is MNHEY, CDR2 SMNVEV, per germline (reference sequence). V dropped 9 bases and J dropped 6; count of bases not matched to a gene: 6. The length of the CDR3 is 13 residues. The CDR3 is CASCTGGRNEQFF. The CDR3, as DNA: TGTGCCAGTTGTACAGGGGGCCGCAATGAGCAGTTCTTC.

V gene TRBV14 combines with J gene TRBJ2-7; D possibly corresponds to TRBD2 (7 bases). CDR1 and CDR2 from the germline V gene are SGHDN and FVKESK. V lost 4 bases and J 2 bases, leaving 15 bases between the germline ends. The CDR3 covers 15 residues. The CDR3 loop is CASSPVGGAAYEQYF. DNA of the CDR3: TGTGCCAGCAGCCCAGTAGGGGGGGCCGCCTACGAGCAGTACTTC.

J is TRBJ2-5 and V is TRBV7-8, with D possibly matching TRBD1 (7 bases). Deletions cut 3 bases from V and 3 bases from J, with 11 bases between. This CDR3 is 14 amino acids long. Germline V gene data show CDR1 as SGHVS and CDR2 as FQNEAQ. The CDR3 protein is CASSFGGGKETQYF. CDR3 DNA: TGTGCCAGCAGCTTCGGAGGGGGCAAAGAGACCCAGTACTTC. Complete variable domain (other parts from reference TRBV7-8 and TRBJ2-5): GAGVSQSPRYKVAKRGQDVALRCDPISGHVSLFWYQQALGQGPEFLTYFQNEAQLDKSGLPSDRFFAERPEGSVSTLKIQRTQQEDSAVYLCASSFGGGKETQYFGPGTRLLVL.

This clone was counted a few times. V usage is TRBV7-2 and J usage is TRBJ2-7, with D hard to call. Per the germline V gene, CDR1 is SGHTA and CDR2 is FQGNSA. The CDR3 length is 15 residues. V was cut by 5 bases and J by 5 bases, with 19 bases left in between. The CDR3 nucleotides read TGTGCCAGCAGCCCTAGGCGGTCGACGGTGGACGAGCAGTACTTC. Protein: CASSPRRSTVDEQYF.

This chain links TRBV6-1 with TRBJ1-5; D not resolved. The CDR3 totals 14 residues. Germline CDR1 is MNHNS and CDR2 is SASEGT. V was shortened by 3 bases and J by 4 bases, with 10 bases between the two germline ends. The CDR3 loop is CASSDPGENQPQHF. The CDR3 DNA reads TGTGCCAGCAGTGACCCGGGAGAGAATCAGCCCCAGCATTTT.

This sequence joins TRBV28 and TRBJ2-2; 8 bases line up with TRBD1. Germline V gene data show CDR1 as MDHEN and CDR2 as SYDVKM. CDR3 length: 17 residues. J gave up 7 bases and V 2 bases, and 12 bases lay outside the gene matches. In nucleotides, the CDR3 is TGTGCCAGCAGTTTAACAGGGGGTTTAAGGGGCAGCGGGGAGCTGTTTTTT. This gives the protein CASSLTGGLRGSGELFF.

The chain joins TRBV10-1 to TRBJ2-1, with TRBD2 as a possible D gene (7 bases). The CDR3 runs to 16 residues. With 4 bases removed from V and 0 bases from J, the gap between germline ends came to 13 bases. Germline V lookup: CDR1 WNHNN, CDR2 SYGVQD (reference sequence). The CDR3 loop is CASSGKAGASYNEQFF. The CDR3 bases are TGCGCCAGCAGTGGGAAGGCGGGGGCCTCCTACAATGAGCAGTTCTTC.

Here the CDR3 DNA reads TGTGCCAGCAGTTTTTGGAGGATGAACACTGAAGCTTTCTTT. Protein sequence: CASSFWRMNTEAFF. The V and J genes are TRBV27 and TRBJ1-1; D ambiguous. Germline CDR1 and CDR2: MNHEY and SMNVEV (reference sequence). This CDR3 has 14 amino acids. The V gene lost 3 bases and the J gene lost 0 bases, with 8 bases spanning the gap.

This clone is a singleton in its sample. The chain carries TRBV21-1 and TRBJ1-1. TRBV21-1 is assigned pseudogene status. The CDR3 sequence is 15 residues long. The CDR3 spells CASSPPGGLYTEAFF. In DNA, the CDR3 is TGTGCCAGCAGCCCTCCCGGGGGATTGTACACTGAAGCTTTCTTT.

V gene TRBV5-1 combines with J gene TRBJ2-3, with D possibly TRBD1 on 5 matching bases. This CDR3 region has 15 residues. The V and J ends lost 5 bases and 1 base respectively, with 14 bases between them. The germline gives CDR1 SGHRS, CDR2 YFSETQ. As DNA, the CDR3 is TGCGCCAGCAGGCGGTCTACAGGCCGCACAGATACGCAGTATTTT. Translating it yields CASRRSTGRTDTQYF. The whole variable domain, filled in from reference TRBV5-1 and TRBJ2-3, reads KAGVTQTPRYLIKTRGQQVTLSCSPISGHRSVSWYQQTPGQGLQFLFEYFSETQRNKGNFPGRFSGRQFSNSRSEMNVSTLELGDSALYLCASRRSTGRTDTQYFGPGTRLTVL.

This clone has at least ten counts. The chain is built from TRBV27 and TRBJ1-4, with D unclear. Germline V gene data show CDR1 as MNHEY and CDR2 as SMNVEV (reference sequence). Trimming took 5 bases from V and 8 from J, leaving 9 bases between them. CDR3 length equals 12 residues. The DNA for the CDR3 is TGTGCCAGCAGTACGGGATCCGAAAAACTGTTTTTT. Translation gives CASSTGSEKLFF. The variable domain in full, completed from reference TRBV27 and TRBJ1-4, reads EAQVTQNPRYLITVTGKKLTVTCSQNMNHEYMSWYRQDPGLGLRQIYYSMNVEVTDKGDVPEGYKVSRKEKRNFPLILESPSPNQTSLYFCASSTGSEKLFFGSGTQLSVL.

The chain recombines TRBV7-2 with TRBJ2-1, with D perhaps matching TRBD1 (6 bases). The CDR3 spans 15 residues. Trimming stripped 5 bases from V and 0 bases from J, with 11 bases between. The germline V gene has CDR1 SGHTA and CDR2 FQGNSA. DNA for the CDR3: TGTGCCAGCAGCGCCACAGGGAGCTCCTACAATGAGCAGTTCTTC. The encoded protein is CASSATGSSYNEQFF.

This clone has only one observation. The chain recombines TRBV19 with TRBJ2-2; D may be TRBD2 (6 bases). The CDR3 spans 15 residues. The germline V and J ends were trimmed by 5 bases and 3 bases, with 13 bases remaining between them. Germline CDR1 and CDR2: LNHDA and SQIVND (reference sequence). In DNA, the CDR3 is TGTGCCAGTAGTCCATGGGCGGGGTACACCGGGGAGCTGTTTTTT. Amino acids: CASSPWAGYTGELFF.

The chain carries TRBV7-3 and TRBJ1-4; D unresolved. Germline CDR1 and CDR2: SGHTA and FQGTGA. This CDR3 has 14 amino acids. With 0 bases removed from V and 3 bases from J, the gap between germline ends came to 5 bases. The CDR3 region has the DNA TGTGCCAGCAGCTTAACCCTCGCTAATGAAAAACTGTTTTTT. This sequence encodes CASSLTLANEKLFF.

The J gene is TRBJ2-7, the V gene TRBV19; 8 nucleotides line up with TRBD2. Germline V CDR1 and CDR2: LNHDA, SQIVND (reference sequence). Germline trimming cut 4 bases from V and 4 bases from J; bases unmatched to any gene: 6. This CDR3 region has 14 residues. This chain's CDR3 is CASSSLGGGYEQYF. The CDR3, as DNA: TGTGCCAGTAGTAGCCTCGGCGGGGGGTACGAGCAGTACTTC.

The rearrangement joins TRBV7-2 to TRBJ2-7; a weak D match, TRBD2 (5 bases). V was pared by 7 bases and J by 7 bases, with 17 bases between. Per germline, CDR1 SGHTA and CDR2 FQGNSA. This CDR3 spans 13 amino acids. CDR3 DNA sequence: TGTGCCAGCAAGTTCCGGGGAGCTGGGGAGCAGTACTTC. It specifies CASKFRGAGEQYF. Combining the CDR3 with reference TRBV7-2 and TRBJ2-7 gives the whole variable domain GAGVSQSPSNKVTEKGKDVELRCDPISGHTALYWYRQSLGQGLEFLIYFQGNSAPDKSGLPSDRFSAERTGGSVSTLTIQRTQQEDSAVYLCASKFRGAGEQYFGPGTRLTVT.

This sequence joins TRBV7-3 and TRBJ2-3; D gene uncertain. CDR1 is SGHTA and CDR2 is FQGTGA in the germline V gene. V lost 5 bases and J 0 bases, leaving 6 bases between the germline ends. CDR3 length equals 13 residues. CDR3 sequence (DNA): TGTGCCAGCAGCACGACTAGCACAGATACGCAGTATTTT. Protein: CASSTTSTDTQYF.

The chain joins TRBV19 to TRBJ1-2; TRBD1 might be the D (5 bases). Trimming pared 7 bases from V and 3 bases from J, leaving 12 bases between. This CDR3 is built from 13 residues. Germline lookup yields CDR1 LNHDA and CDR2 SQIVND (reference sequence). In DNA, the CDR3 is TGTGCCAGTAAGGGTGGCAGGGACTATGGCTACACCTTC. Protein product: CASKGGRDYGYTF.

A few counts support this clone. The chain's CDR3 is CASGLRGMNTEAFF. The DNA for the CDR3 is TGTGCTAGTGGTTTGAGGGGAATGAACACTGAAGCTTTCTTT. The gene calls are TRBV12-5 and TRBJ1-1; D may be TRBD1 (5 bases). The CDR3 has 14 amino acids. Trimming pared 2 bases from V and 0 bases from J, leaving 7 bases between. The germline gives CDR1 LGHNT, CDR2 FRNRAP.

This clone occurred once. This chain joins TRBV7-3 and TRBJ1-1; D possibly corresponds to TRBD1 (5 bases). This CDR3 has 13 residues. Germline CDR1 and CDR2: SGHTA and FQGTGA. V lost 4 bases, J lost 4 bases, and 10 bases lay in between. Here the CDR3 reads CASSSGYGTEAFF. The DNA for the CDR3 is TGTGCCAGCAGCTCAGGGTACGGCACTGAAGCTTTCTTT.

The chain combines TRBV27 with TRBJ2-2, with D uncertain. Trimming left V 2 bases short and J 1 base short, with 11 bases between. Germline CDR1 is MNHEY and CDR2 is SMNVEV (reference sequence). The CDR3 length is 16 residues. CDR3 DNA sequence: TGTGCCAGCAGTTTAAGCGCCCCTCAGAACACCGGGGAGCTGTTTTTT. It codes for CASSLSAPQNTGELFF.

The CDR3 bases are TGTGCCAGCAGTGAAAATGTGATAGTTGGTAATTCACCCCTCCACTTT. It encodes CASSENVIVGNSPLHF. This sequence joins TRBV6-1 and TRBJ1-6; D not certain. Germline CDR1 and CDR2: MNHNS and SASEGT. The CDR3 spans 16 residues. The V gene lost 2 bases and the J gene lost 6 bases, with 14 bases spanning the gap.